The rows below give T cell receptor beta chains drawn from one sample of a study of CD8 T cell repertoires and HIV-1 epitope variants. Profiling relied on immunoSEQ multiplex PCR, and the TCRdb table lists in-frame clones only, not all of them. The data hold about 90,000 clones, with roughly four fifths observed a single time. The sequencing sample was made of uncultured baseline CD8+ T cells from peripheral blood mononuclear cells (PBMCs). Source of these receptors: a male donor with HIV. The CDR3 runs from the conserved cysteine through the conserved F or W. The order of the fields is D gene, V gene, clone size, J gene, CDR3 protein, CDR3 DNA. A D gene is named only where the DNA matches it firmly. A row's size may be missing; if present it is once, few, many or a size class.

D gene: .; V gene: TRBV6-5; clone size: once; J gene: TRBJ2-5; CDR3 protein: CASSDTWGTQYF; CDR3 DNA: TGTGCCAGCAGCGACACGTGGGGGACCCAGTACTTC
D gene: .; V gene: TRBV6-5; clone size: few; J gene: TRBJ1-5; CDR3 protein: CASSYSSNQPQHF; CDR3 DNA: TGTGCCAGCAGTTACTCTAGCAATCAGCCCCAGCATTTT
D gene: .; V gene: TRBV6-6; clone size: once; J gene: TRBJ1-5; CDR3 protein: CASSQQVFQPQHF; CDR3 DNA: TGTGCCAGCAGTCAACAGGTTTTTCAGCCCCAGCATTTT
D gene: .; V gene: TRBV7-6; clone size: .; J gene: TRBJ2-7; CDR3 protein: CASSPPYSYEQYF; CDR3 DNA: TGTGCCAGCAGCCCACCTTACTCGTACGAGCAGTACTTC
D gene: .; V gene: TRBV2; clone size: .; J gene: TRBJ1-3; CDR3 protein: CASSDDVAGNTIYF; CDR3 DNA: TGTGCCAGCAGTGATGATGTGGCTGGAAACACCATATATTTT
D gene: TRBD2; V gene: TRBV27; clone size: .; J gene: TRBJ2-1; CDR3 protein: CASSLLAGENEQFF; CDR3 DNA: TGTGCCAGCAGTTTACTAGCGGGAGAGAATGAGCAGTTCTTC
D gene: .; V gene: TRBV5-1; clone size: few; J gene: TRBJ1-6; CDR3 protein: CASSQGTDWYNSPLHF; CDR3 DNA: TGCGCCAGCAGCCAGGGGACCGATTGGTACAATTCACCCCTCCACTTT
D gene: .; V gene: TRBV23-1; clone size: few; J gene: TRBJ2-5; CDR3 protein: CASSPEAGHSQETQYF; CDR3 DNA: TGCGCCAGCAGTCCCGAGGCAGGACATTCCCAAGAGACCCAGTACTTC
D gene: .; V gene: TRBV5-1; clone size: .; J gene: TRBJ2-1; CDR3 protein: CASSFQGNSYNEQFF; CDR3 DNA: TGCGCCAGCAGCTTCCAGGGAAACTCCTACAATGAGCAGTTCTTC
D gene: .; V gene: TRBV28; clone size: .; J gene: TRBJ2-3; CDR3 protein: CASEAGSSDTQYF; CDR3 DNA: TGTGCCAGCGAAGCGGGTTCGTCAGATACGCAGTATTTT
D gene: .; V gene: TRBV5-4; clone size: many; J gene: TRBJ1-2; CDR3 protein: CASSETGSNYGYTF; CDR3 DNA: TGTGCCAGCAGCGAGACGGGGTCTAACTATGGCTACACCTTC
D gene: .; V gene: TRBV30; clone size: .; J gene: TRBJ1-5; CDR3 protein: CAWRPGRTQSNQPQHF; CDR3 DNA: TGTGCCTGGAGACCCGGGAGGACACAAAGCAATCAGCCCCAGCATTTT
D gene: TRBD2; V gene: TRBV5-6; clone size: .; J gene: TRBJ2-7; CDR3 protein: CASSRNTGGPDEQYF; CDR3 DNA: TGTGCCAGCAGCCGAAATACGGGGGGGCCAGACGAGCAGTACTTC
D gene: .; V gene: TRBV29-1; clone size: .; J gene: TRBJ1-3; CDR3 protein: CSVEAPAGNTIYF; CDR3 DNA: TGCAGCGTTGAAGCCCCCGCTGGAAACACCATATATTTT
D gene: TRBD1; V gene: TRBV6-5; clone size: .; J gene: TRBJ1-4; CDR3 protein: CASSLVQGDEKLFF; CDR3 DNA: TGTGCCAGCAGCCTCGTACAGGGGGATGAAAAACTGTTTTTT
D gene: .; V gene: TRBV5-1; clone size: .; J gene: TRBJ2-5; CDR3 protein: CASSLVSRAQETQYF; CDR3 DNA: TGCGCCAGCAGCTTGGTCTCGAGGGCCCAAGAGACCCAGTACTTC